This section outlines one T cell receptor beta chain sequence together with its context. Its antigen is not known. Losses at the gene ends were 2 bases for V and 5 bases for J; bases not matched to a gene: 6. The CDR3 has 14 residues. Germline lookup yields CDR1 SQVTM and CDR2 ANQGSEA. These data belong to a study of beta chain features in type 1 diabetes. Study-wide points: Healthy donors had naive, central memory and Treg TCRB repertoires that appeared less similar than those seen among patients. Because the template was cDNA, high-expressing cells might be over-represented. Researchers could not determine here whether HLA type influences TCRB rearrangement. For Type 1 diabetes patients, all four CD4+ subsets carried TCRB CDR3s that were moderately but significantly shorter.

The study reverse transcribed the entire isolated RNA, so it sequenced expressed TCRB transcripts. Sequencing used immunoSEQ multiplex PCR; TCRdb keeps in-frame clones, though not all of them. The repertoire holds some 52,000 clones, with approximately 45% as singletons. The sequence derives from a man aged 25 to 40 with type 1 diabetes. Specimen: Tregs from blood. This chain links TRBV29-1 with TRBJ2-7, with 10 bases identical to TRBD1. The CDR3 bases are TGCAGCGTTGAAAGACAGGGGGCTTCCGACGAGCAGTACTTC. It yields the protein CSVERQGASDEQYF.